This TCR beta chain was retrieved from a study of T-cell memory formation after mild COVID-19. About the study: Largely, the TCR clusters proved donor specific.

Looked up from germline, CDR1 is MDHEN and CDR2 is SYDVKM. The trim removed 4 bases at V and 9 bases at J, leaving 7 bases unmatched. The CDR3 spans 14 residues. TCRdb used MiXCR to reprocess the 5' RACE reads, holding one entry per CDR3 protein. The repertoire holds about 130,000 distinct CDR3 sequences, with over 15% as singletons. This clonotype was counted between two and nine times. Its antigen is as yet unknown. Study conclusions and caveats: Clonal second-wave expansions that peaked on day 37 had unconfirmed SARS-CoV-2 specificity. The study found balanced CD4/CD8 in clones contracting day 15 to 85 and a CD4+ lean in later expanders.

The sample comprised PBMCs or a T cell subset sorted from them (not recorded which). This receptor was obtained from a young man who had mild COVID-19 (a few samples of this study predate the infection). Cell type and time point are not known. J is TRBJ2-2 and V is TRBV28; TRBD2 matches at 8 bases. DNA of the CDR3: TGTGCCAGCAGTTCCCAGCGGGGGCACCGGGAGCTGTTTTTT. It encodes CASSSQRGHRELFF.